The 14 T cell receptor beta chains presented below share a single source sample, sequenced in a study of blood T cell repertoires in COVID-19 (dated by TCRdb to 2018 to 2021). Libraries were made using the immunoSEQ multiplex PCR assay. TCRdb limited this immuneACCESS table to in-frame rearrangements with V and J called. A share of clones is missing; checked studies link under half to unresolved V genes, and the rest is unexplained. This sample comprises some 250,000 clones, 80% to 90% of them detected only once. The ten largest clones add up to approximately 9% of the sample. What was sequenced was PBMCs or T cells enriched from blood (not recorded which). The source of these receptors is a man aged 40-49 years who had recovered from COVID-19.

CDR3 loop: CASSLPGNYGYTF. The CDR3 bases are TGTGCCAGCAGCTTGCCGGGTAACTATGGCTACACCTTC. The V gene is TRBV5-4, the J gene TRBJ1-2, with unresolved D. The CDR3 has 13 amino acids. Germline CDR1 and CDR2: SGHNT and YYREEE (reference sequence). V lost 1 base and J lost 1, with 5 bases in between.

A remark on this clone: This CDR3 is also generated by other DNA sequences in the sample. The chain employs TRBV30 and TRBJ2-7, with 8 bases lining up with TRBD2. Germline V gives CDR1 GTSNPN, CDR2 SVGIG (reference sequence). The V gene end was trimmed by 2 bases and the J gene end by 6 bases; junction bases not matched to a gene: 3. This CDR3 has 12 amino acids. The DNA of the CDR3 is TGTGCCTGGAGTCGGGGGGGCAGCGAGCAGTACTTC. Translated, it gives CAWSRGGSEQYF.

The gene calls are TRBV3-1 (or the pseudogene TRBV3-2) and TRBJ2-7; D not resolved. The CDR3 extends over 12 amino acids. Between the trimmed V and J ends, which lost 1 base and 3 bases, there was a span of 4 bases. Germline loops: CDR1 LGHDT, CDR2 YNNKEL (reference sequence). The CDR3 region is CASSQAVYEQYF. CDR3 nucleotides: TGTGCCAGCAGCCAAGCGGTCTACGAGCAGTACTTC.

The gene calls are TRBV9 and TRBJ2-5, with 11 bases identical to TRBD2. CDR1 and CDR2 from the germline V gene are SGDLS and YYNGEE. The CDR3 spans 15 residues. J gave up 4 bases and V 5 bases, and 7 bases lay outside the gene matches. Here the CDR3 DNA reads TGTGCCAGCAGTACAACTAGCGGGAGATCAGAGACCCAGTACTTC. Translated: CASSTTSGRSETQYF.

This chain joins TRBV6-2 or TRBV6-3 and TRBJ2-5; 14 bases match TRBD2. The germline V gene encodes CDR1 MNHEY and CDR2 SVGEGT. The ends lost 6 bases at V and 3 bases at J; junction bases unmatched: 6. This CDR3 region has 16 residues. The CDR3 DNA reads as TGTGCCAGCAGCCCAGGGACTAGCGGGAGTGAAGAGACCCAGTACTTC. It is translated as CASSPGTSGSEETQYF.

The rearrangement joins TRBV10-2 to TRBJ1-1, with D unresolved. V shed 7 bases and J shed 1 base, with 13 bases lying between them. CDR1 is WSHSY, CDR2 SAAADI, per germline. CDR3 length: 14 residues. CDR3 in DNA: TGCGCCAGCACCTACTCCACAGCGAACACTGAAGCTTTCTTT. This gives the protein CASTYSTANTEAFF.

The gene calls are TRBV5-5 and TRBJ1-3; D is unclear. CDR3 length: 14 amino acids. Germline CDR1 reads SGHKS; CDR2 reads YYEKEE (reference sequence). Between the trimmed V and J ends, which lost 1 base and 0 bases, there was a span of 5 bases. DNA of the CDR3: TGTGCCAGCAGCTTGCCAGTCTCTGGAAACACCATATATTTT. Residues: CASSLPVSGNTIYF.

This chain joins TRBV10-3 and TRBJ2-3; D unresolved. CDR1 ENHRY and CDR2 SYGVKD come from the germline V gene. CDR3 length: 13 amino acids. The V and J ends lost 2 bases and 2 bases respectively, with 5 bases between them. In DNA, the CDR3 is TGTGCCATCAGTGAGCTATCCACAGATACGCAGTATTTT. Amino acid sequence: CAISELSTDTQYF.

The CDR3 here is CSVETSGKAGGPYEQYF. DNA for the CDR3: TGCAGCGTTGAGACTAGCGGGAAGGCTGGGGGGCCCTACGAGCAGTACTTC. The V call is TRBV29-1, the J call TRBJ2-7; 11 nucleotides line up with TRBD2. J lost 2 bases, V lost 3 bases, and 12 bases had no gene match. CDR3 length: 17 amino acids. Germline lookup yields CDR1 SQVTM and CDR2 ANQGSEA.

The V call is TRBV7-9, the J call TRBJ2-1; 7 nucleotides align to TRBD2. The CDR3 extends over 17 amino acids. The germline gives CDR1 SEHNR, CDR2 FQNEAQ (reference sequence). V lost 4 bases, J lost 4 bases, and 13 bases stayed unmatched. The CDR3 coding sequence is TGTGCCAGCAGCTCCCAAAGCCCCGGGGGGTTATACAATGAGCAGTTCTTC. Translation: CASSSQSPGGLYNEQFF.

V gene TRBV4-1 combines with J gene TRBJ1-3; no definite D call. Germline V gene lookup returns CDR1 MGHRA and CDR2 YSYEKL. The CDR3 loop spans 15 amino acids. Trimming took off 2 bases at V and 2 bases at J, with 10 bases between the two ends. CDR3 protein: CASSQLQRAGNTIYF. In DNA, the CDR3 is TGCGCCAGCAGCCAACTCCAGCGGGCTGGAAACACCATATATTTT.

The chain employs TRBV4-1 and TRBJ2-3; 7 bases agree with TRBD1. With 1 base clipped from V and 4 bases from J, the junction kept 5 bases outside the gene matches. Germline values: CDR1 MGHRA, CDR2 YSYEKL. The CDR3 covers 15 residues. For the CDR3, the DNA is TGCGCCAGCAGCCAAGCCGACAGGGACGCAGATACGCAGTATTTT. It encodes CASSQADRDADTQYF.

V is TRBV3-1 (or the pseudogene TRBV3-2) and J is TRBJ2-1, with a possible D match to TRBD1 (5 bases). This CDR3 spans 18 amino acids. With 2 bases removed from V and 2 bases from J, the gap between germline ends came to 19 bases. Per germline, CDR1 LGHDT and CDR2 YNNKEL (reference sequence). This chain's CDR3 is CASSQLGLAAGPYNEQFF. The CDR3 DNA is TGTGCCAGCAGCCAATTAGGTCTCGCGGCAGGGCCCTACAATGAGCAGTTCTTC.

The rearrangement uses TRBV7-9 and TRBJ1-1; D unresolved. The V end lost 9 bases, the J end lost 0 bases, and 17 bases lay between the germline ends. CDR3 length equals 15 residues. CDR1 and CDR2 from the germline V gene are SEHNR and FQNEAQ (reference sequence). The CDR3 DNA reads TGTGCCAGTAGCCCCAACAGTTTTTTGAACACTGAAGCTTTCTTT. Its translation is CASSPNSFLNTEAFF.